A single sample is the source of the 20 T cell receptor beta chains below, sequenced in a study of neurological immune-mediated disorders. TCRdb used MiXCR to reprocess the 5' RACE reads, holding one entry per CDR3 protein. The sample lists 20,000 to 30,000 distinct CDR3 sequences, around an eighth seen once, with 16% in the top ten. The specimen was PBMCs. These receptors were taken from a middle-aged woman with HTLV-1-associated myelopathy (HAM/TSP).

This clonotype was counted many times. This chain uses TRBV5-1 with TRBJ2-5; 9 nucleotides match TRBD1. Losses at the gene ends were 4 bases for V and 5 bases for J; bases not matched to a gene: 12. CDR3 length: 16 residues. Per germline, CDR1 SGHRS and CDR2 YFSETQ. CDR3: CASSLGQGDGFETQYF. CDR3 coding DNA: TGCGCCAGCAGCCTGGGACAGGGTGATGGGTTCGAGACCCAGTACTTC.

This clonotype was seen repeatedly, ten times or more. This chain connects TRBV10-3 to TRBJ2-1; 9 nucleotides line up with TRBD2. Per germline, CDR1 ENHRY and CDR2 SYGVKD. V lost 9 bases and J lost 3; bases outside the gene matches: 0. The CDR3 loop spans 12 amino acids. DNA of the CDR3: TGTGCCATTAGCGGGGGCTACAATGAGCAGTTCTTC. This translates into CAISGGYNEQFF.

This clonotype was seen at least ten times. The chain uses TRBV2 and TRBJ1-5; no reliable D call. The CDR3 spans 15 residues. Germline values: CDR1 SNHLY, CDR2 FYNNEI. The germline V and J ends were trimmed by 6 bases and 2 bases, with 14 bases remaining between them. CDR3 protein: CASRVDGRGNQPQHF. The CDR3 bases are TGTGCCAGCAGAGTCGATGGGCGTGGCAATCAGCCCCAGCATTTT. The whole variable domain, filled in from reference TRBV2 and TRBJ1-5, reads EPEVTQTPSHQVTQMGQEVILRCVPISNHLYFYWYRQILGQKVEFLVSFYNNEISEKSEIFDDQFSVERPDGSNFTLKIRSTKLEDSAMYFCASRVDGRGNQPQHFGDGTRLSIL.

This clonotype is deemed medium-sized. V gene TRBV10-2 combines with J gene TRBJ2-1; D uncertain. This CDR3 has 11 amino acids. CDR1 and CDR2 (germline): WSHSY, SAAADI. The V gene lost 4 bases and the J gene lost 8 bases, with 6 bases spanning the gap. In DNA, the CDR3 is TGCGCCAGCAGTGTGAGTTATGAGCAGTTCTTC. It yields the protein CASSVSYEQFF.

This clonotype was observed at least ten times. The V gene is TRBV5-1, the J gene TRBJ2-3; 9 bases map to TRBD2. The trim removed 0 bases at V and 2 bases at J, leaving 4 bases unmatched. The V gene's germline CDR1 is SGHRS and CDR2 YFSETQ. The CDR3 contains 16 residues. This CDR3 reads CASSLVAGALTDTQYF. The CDR3 DNA reads as TGCGCCAGCAGCTTGGTAGCGGGGGCGCTCACAGATACGCAGTATTTT.

There are many counts of this clonotype. The chain carries TRBV20-1 and TRBJ2-1, with 9 bases that match TRBD2. The germline V gene encodes CDR1 DFQATT and CDR2 SNEGSKA (reference sequence). The CDR3 is made up of 18 amino acids. Trimming at V came to 2 bases and at J to 1 base, leaving 12 bases not matched to a gene. The CDR3 DNA is TGCAGTGCTAGAAAGGCTAGCGGGGAAGGAGGTTCCTACAATGAGCAGTTCTTC. The encoded protein is CSARKASGEGGSYNEQFF.

This clonotype has a count of ten or more. The chain carries TRBV20-1 and TRBJ2-3, with D hard to call. V lost 0 bases and J lost 7, with 11 bases in between. The CDR3 runs to 13 residues. Germline values: CDR1 DFQATT, CDR2 SNEGSKA (reference sequence). As DNA, the CDR3 is TGCAGTGCTAGAGACGTAACCCCCCATACGCAGTATTTT. Protein sequence: CSARDVTPHTQYF.

This clonotype was seen repeatedly, ten times or more. The rearrangement uses TRBV20-1 and TRBJ2-7; 10 bases line up with TRBD1. The length of the CDR3 is 16 residues. Germline CDR1 DFQATT, CDR2 SNEGSKA (reference sequence). V gave up 0 bases and J gave up 5 bases; unmatched junction bases: 10. This CDR3 reads CSARETGGAFLHEQYF. Written as DNA, the CDR3 is TGCAGTGCTAGAGAGACAGGGGGCGCTTTTCTCCACGAGCAGTACTTC.

Many counts were recorded for this clonotype. The chain employs TRBV12-3 or TRBV12-4 and TRBJ1-1; 9 bases are shared with TRBD1. This CDR3 is built from 14 residues. V lost 5 bases and J lost 6; bases outside the gene matches: 7. DNA for the CDR3: TGTGCCAGCAGTCGGGGACAGGGAATGGCTGAAGCTTTCTTT. Its protein product is CASSRGQGMAEAFF.

This clonotype was seen at least ten times. J is TRBJ1-1 and V is TRBV5-1; D gene uncertain. CDR3 length: 15 residues. The germline V gene has CDR1 SGHRS and CDR2 YFSETQ. Trimming shortened V by 4 bases and J by 1 base, and 14 bases separated the two germline ends. DNA of the CDR3: TGCGCCAGCAGCCCCTTGGAAGGGAGGAACACTGAAGCTTTCTTT. Amino acid sequence: CASSPLEGRNTEAFF.

This clonotype was detected many times. This chain links TRBV10-3 with TRBJ2-3; 8 bases line up with TRBD1. Germline CDR1 ENHRY, CDR2 SYGVKD. The length of the CDR3 is 17 residues. With 0 bases clipped from V and 0 bases from J, the junction kept 5 bases outside the gene matches. The CDR3 DNA is TGTGCCATCAGTGAGTCCCAAGGACAGGGAAGCACAGATACGCAGTATTTT. It is translated as CAISESQGQGSTDTQYF.

This clonotype was counted ten times or more. The rearrangement uses TRBV20-1 and TRBJ2-5; 9 nucleotides align to TRBD2. The CDR3 spans 15 residues. Germline CDR1 and CDR2: DFQATT and SNEGSKA (reference sequence). V shed 4 bases and J 4 bases; nucleotides not matched to a gene: 10. This chain's CDR3 is CSANSGGGDGETQYF. The CDR3 DNA reads as TGCAGTGCTAATTCGGGCGGGGGGGATGGAGAGACCCAGTACTTC.

In this sample, this clonotype turned up many times. The chain recombines TRBV27 with TRBJ2-1; TRBD2 is a possible D gene (7 bases). The CDR3 extends over 15 amino acids. Germline V lookup: CDR1 MNHEY, CDR2 SMNVEV (reference sequence). Trimming stripped 2 bases from V and 8 bases from J, with 16 bases between. The DNA of the CDR3 is TGTGCCAGCAGTTTACAGTGGGGGGGCTGGGATGAGCAGTTCTTC. Protein product: CASSLQWGGWDEQFF.

The chain has TRBV2 and TRBJ2-7; D unresolved. V shed 6 bases and J shed 6 bases, with 12 bases lying between them. The CDR3 is 12 amino acids. Per the germline V gene, CDR1 is SNHLY and CDR2 is FYNNEI. As DNA, the CDR3 is TGTGCCAGCAGGGAATCTAGGTTCGAGCAGTACGTC. Translated: CASRESRFEQYV.

This clonotype was seen ten or more times. The chain joins TRBV5-8 to TRBJ1-1; D is undetermined. V was pared by 0 bases and J by 6 bases, with 9 bases between. The CDR3 extends over 13 amino acids. Per germline, CDR1 SGHTS and CDR2 YDEGEE. CDR3 region: CASSLEGTAEAFF. As DNA, the CDR3 is TGTGCCAGCAGCTTGGAGGGAACCGCTGAAGCTTTCTTT.

This clonotype was detected many times. The CDR3 coding sequence is TGCGCCAGCAGCTTGGGGGGCCCAACTGAAGCTTTCTTT. Encoded protein: CASSLGGPTEAFF. The chain joins TRBV5-1 to TRBJ1-1; perhaps TRBD1 as D (5 bases). The V end was cut by 0 bases, the J end by 5 bases, with 8 bases between. In germline, CDR1 is SGHRS, CDR2 YFSETQ. The CDR3 sequence is 13 residues long.

This clonotype is termed medium-sized (0.01 to 0.1%). This rearrangement joins TRBV20-1 to TRBJ1-5; TRBD1 aligns across 10 bases. Germline V gives CDR1 DFQATT, CDR2 SNEGSKA (reference sequence). Unmatched junction bases numbered 1, after V lost 3 bases and J lost 2 bases. The CDR3 has 14 residues. The CDR3 DNA is TGCAGTGCTAGGGACAGGGGGGGCAATCAGCCCCAGCATTTT. Translation: CSARDRGGNQPQHF.

This clonotype is medium-sized within its sample. The rearrangement joins TRBV5-8 to TRBJ2-1; D remains ambiguous. This CDR3 has 15 residues. V was pared by 2 bases and J by 1 base, with 10 bases between. Germline V CDR1 and CDR2: SGHTS, YDEGEE. The CDR3: CASSFGASSYNEQFF. Written as DNA, the CDR3 is TGTGCCAGCAGCTTCGGAGCGTCTTCCTACAATGAGCAGTTCTTC.

Ten or more counts support this clonotype. This chain links TRBV5-1 with TRBJ1-5, with D possibly TRBD1 on 5 matching bases. The V end was cut by 1 base, the J end by 2 bases, with 7 bases between. The CDR3 extends over 14 amino acids. Germline CDR1 SGHRS, CDR2 YFSETQ. The CDR3 spells CASSLPRGNQPQHF. The CDR3 DNA follows: TGCGCCAGCAGCTTGCCCAGGGGCAATCAGCCCCAGCATTTT.

The rearrangement links TRBV21-1 to TRBJ1-3. TRBV21-1 is assigned pseudogene status. The CDR3 contains 18 residues. CDR3 nucleotide sequence: TGTGCCAGCAGCAAAGTATGGTCTGGGGTTTCCTCTGGAAACACCATATATTTT. The encoded protein is CASSKVWSGVSSGNTIYF.